This entry concerns a single T cell receptor (beta chain). This entry comes from a study of blood T cell repertoires in COVID-19. Study information: Whether acute or convalescent, the COVID-19 samples came from the United States, Italy and Spain. T cells, B-cell-depleted T cells, or PBMCs provided the cDNA or gDNA that served as material.

The protocol was immunoSEQ multiplex PCR, while the TCRdb copy is restricted to in-frame clones and leaves out a portion. This table holds approximately 130,000 clones, around 78% found once. This CDR3 is built from 15 residues. Germline loops: CDR1 LNHDA, CDR2 SQIVND (reference sequence). V was trimmed by 3 bases and J by 7 bases, leaving 18 bases between them. The sequenced sample consisted of peripheral blood. V usage is TRBV19 and J usage is TRBJ2-5; possible D gene TRBD1, 6 bases. This TCR derives from a human donor in a cohort sampled during active COVID-19. The CDR3 DNA reads TGTGCCAGTAGTATCGCCCGGGGACATTTGGGGACCCAGTACTTC. Translated, it gives CASSIARGHLGTQYF. Using reference TRBV19 and TRBJ2-5 for the parts outside the CDR3, the full variable domain is DGGITQSPKYLFRKEGQNVTLSCEQNLNHDAMYWYRQDPGQGLRLIYYSQIVNDFQKGDIAEGYSVSREKKESFPLTVTSAQKNPTAFYLCASSIARGHLGTQYFGPGTRLLVL.